Sequencing of this TCR beta chain was carried out in a study of OX40 agonist ivuxolimab in advanced cancers. Study-level information: The dose-escalation group included hepatocellular carcinoma, melanoma, renal cell carcinoma and head and neck cancer. Three patients, one with hepatocellular carcinoma and two with cutaneous melanoma, responded partially. Study-wide findings and caveats: Clonal expansion from baseline to week 6 occurred in both CD4+ and CD8+ T cells.

Worth noting for this clone: Antigen: not known.

Profiled with immunoSEQ multiplex PCR; TCRdb holds only in-frame clones, not every one. The table includes roughly 53,000 clones, roughly 84% detected once. The CDR3 loop spans 19 amino acids. CDR1 and CDR2 (germline): MDHEN, SYDVKM. V gave up 2 bases and J gave up 7 bases; unmatched junction bases: 18. The sequence came from an adult with an advanced solid tumor such as melanoma, head and neck, liver or kidney cancer. This chain uses TRBV28 with TRBJ1-2; 11 positions match TRBD1. Sequences were derived from CD4+ or CD8+ T cells sorted from blood, sampled in a trial of the OX40 agonist ivuxolimab. The CDR3 reads CASSLPRGLGGTGGSGYTF. The CDR3 DNA is TGTGCCAGCAGTTTACCCCGCGGCCTGGGTGGGACAGGGGGATCTGGCTACACCTTC.